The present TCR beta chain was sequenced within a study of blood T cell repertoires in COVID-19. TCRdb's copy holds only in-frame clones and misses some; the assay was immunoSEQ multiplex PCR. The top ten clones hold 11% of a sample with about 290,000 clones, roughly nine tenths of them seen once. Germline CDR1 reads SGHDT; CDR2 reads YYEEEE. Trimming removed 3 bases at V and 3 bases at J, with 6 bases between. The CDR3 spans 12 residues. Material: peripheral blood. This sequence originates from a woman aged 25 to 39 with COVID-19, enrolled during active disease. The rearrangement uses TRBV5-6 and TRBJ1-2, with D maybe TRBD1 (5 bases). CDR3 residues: CASSWGHYGYTF. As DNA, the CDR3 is TGTGCCAGCAGCTGGGGCCACTATGGCTACACCTTC.